The clone carrying this T cell receptor (beta chain) was detected once. The antigen is undetermined. Unique molecular identifiers were used in preparing the TCRbeta library. MiXCR, run by TCRdb on the PCR reads, gives a single entry per CDR3 protein. The sample includes a few hundred thousand distinct CDR3 sequences, around 25% seen only once; the top ten take roughly 9.7%. These data belong to a study of T-cell reconstitution after alpha-beta-depleted transplantation in children. Germline lookup yields CDR1 MNHEY and CDR2 SMNVEV (reference sequence). Trimming shortened V by 5 bases and J by 0 bases, and 14 bases separated the two germline ends. The CDR3 has 17 amino acids. Regarding the study as a whole: Newly produced T cells mostly provided counts and TCRbeta diversity after one year, as hyperexpanded clones declined. Elevated TCRbeta diversity at day 60 was traced, in some patients, to surviving recipient T cells and thymic progenitors. Expanded graft clones numbering several hundred reportedly gave rise to alpha-beta T cells about two months after transplant.

The chain employs TRBV27 and TRBJ2-6; TRBD1 is a possible D gene (6 bases). This material consisted of PBMCs, mostly from graft donor cells, taken 180 days after TCRalphabeta/CD19-depleted stem cell transplant. This receptor was identified in a male patient under 18 who had a stem cell transplant for acute lymphoblastic leukemia, so the T cells may come from the graft donor. CDR3 sequence reads: CASSRIDRFSGANVLTF. The CDR3 DNA is TGTGCCAGCAGTAGGATTGACAGGTTCTCTGGGGCCAACGTCCTGACTTTC.